This T cell receptor (beta chain) was profiled in a study of early T cells in non-severe SARS-CoV-2 infection. V dropped 8 bases and J dropped 1; count of bases not matched to a gene: 4. Germline V gene data show CDR1 as ENHRY and CDR2 as SYGVKD. The CDR3 runs 13 residues. This clonotype was observed many times. TCRdb independently ran MiXCR on the 5' RACE reads; one entry per CDR3 protein. The profile shows around 50,000 distinct CDR3 sequences, around an eighth of them singletons. The receptor's source is an adult who was a healthcare worker with PCR-confirmed SARS-CoV-2 infection or an uninfected control (not recorded which). Sequencing used whole blood. The V and J genes are TRBV10-3 and TRBJ1-1; TRBD1 agrees at 7 bases. CDR3 in amino acids: CAISGTANTEAFF. DNA for the CDR3: TGTGCCATCTCGGGGACAGCGAACACTGAAGCTTTCTTT.